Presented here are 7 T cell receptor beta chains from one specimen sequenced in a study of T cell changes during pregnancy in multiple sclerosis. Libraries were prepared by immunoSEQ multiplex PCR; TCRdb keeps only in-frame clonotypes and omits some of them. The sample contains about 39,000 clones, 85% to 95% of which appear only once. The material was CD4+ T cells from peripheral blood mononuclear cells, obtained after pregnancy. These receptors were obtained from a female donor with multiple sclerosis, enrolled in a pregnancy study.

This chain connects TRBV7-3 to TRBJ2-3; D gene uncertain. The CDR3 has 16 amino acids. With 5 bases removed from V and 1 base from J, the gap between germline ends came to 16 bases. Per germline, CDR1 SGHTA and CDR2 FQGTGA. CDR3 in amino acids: CASSPVAVGRTDTQYF. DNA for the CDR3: TGTGCCAGCAGCCCCGTGGCGGTCGGCCGCACAGATACGCAGTATTTT.

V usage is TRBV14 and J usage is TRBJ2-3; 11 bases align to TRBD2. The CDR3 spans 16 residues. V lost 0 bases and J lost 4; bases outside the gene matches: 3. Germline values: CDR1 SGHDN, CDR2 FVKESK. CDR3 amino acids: CASSQDVTSGADTQYF. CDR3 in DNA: TGTGCCAGCAGCCAAGATGTGACTAGCGGGGCAGATACGCAGTATTTT.

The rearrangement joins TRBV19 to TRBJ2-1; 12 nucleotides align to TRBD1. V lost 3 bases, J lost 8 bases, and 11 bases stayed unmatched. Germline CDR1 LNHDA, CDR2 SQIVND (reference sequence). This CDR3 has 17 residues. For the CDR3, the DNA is TGTGCCAGTAGTATCGTACCGGGACAGGGGGCTAGATATGAGCAGTTCTTC. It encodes CASSIVPGQGARYEQFF.

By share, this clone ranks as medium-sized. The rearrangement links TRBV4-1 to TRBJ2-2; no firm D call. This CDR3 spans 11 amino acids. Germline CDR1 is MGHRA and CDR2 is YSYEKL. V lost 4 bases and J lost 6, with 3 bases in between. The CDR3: CASSRPGELFF. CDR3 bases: TGCGCCAGCAGCCGGCCCGGGGAGCTGTTTTTT.

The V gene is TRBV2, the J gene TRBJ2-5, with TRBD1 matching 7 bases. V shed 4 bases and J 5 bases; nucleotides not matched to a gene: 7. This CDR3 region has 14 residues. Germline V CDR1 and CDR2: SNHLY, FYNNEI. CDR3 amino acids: CASSAQGGLETQYF. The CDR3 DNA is TGTGCCAGCAGTGCGCAAGGGGGCCTGGAGACCCAGTACTTC.

CDR3 sequence (DNA): TGTGCCAGCGGGGGACTAGCTGAGCAGTTCTTC. Translating it yields CASGGLAEQFF. The genes are TRBV6-1 and TRBJ2-1, with 9 bases lining up with TRBD2. The junction had 2 bases not matched to a gene; V was cut back by 8 bases and J by 9 bases. The CDR3 contains 11 residues. Per the germline V gene, CDR1 is MNHNS and CDR2 is SASEGT.

In DNA, the CDR3 is TGTGCCAGCAGCAGGGGCATGAACACTGAAGCTTTCTTT. Its protein product is CASSRGMNTEAFF. The V gene is TRBV2, the J gene TRBJ1-1; D may be TRBD1 (6 bases). Germline V gives CDR1 SNHLY, CDR2 FYNNEI. With 6 bases removed from V and 0 bases from J, the gap between germline ends came to 8 bases. The CDR3 totals 13 residues.